The rows below give T cell receptor beta chains drawn from one sample of a study of blood T cell repertoires in COVID-19. Repertoires were generated with immunoSEQ multiplex PCR, while TCRdb's copy carries only in-frame clones and drops some. The table lists more than 85,000 clones, 75% to 80% of them singletons, with more than 15% in the top ten. Source material: peripheral blood. The receptors shown here come from an elderly woman with active or convalescent COVID-19. The CDR3 runs from the conserved cysteine through the conserved F or W. D genes are given only for firm matches. Size is omitted from some rows. Given values are once, few, many or a class for expanded clones.

.,TRBV18,once,TRBJ1-1,TGTGCCAGCTCACAATTATCCCCTGAAGCTTTCTTT,CASSQLSPEAFF
TRBD2,TRBV5-1,.,TRBJ2-1,TGCGCCAGCAGCTTGGCTCTAGCGGGATACCTCTCCTACAATGAGCAGTTCTTC,CASSLALAGYLSYNEQFF
.,TRBV7-8,.,TRBJ1-2,TGTGCCAGCAGCAAAGGACTCTACTATGGCTACACCTTC,CASSKGLYYGYTF
TRBD1,TRBV27,.,TRBJ1-2,TGTGCCAGCAGTTTAAACGACAGGGGAGTTTATGGCTACACCTTC,CASSLNDRGVYGYTF
TRBD1,TRBV10-3,.,TRBJ1-1,TGTGCCATCAGTTCGGGACAGGGCAGGACTGAAGCTTTCTTT,CAISSGQGRTEAFF
TRBD1,TRBV11-3,medium-sized,TRBJ2-2,TGTGCCAGCAGCCACAGGGGGCGAGGCACCGGGGAGCTGTTTTTT,CASSHRGRGTGELFF
TRBD1,TRBV7-2,.,TRBJ2-5,TGTGCCAGCAGCCTGGGACAGGGGGTTCGAAAGACCCAGTACTTC,CASSLGQGVRKTQYF
.,TRBV2,.,TRBJ2-1,TGTGCCAGCAGGGCAGGGACTGACAATGAGCAGTTCTTC,CASRAGTDNEQFF
.,TRBV28,.,TRBJ1-5,TGTGCCAGCAGTCCCCTAGCTGGGGGCCTACTCAATCAGCCCCAGCATTTT,CASSPLAGGLLNQPQHF
TRBD1,TRBV19,.,TRBJ1-1,TGTGCCAGTAGCCAACAGGGGGCAGACACTGAAGCTTTCTTT,CASSQQGADTEAFF
.,TRBV9,once,TRBJ1-2,TGTGCCAGCAGCAAAGACACCTATGGCTACACCTTC,CASSKDTYGYTF
TRBD1,TRBV5-1,.,TRBJ2-7,TGCGCCAGCAGCTTAGACAGGGGATACGAGCAGTACTTC,CASSLDRGYEQYF
TRBD2,TRBV19,.,TRBJ2-7,TGTGCCAGTAGTCCATGGACTAGCGGAGGAGGAAAGAACTTC,CASSPWTSGGGKNF
.,TRBV27,.,TRBJ1-2,TGTGCCAGCAGTTTAGACGGTAGACTTTCAGGGGCTGGCTACACCTTC,CASSLDGRLSGAGYTF
.,TRBV7-3,.,TRBJ2-3,TGTGCCAGCAGCTTAACTAGCAGCGATACGCAGTATTTT,CASSLTSSDTQYF
.,TRBV11-2,.,TRBJ2-7,TGTGCCAGCAGCGAAGACAGTACCTACGAGCAGTACTTC,CASSEDSTYEQYF
TRBD1,TRBV14,few,TRBJ2-7,TGTGCCAGCAGCCAAGACCCGGGACAGATCTACGAGCAGTACTTC,CASSQDPGQIYEQYF